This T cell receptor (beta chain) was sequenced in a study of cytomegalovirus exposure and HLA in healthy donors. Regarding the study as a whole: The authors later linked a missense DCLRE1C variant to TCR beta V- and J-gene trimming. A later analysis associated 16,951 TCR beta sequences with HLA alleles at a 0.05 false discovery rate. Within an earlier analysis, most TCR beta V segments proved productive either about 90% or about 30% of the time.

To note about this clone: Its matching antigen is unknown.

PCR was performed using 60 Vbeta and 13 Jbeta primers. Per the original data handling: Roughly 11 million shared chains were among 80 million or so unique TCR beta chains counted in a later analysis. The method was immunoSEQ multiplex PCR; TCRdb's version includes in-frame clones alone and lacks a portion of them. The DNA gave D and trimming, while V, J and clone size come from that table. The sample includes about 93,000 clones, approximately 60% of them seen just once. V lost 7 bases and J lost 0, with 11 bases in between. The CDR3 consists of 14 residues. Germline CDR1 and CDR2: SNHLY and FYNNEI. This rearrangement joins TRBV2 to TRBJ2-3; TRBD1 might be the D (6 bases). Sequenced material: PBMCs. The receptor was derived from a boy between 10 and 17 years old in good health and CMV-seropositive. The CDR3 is CASTEDSSTDTQYF. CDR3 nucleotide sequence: TGTGCCAGCACTGAGGACAGCAGCACAGATACGCAGTATTTT.